These 25 T cell receptor beta chains came from one sample sequenced in a study of Graves' ophthalmopathy and Graves' hyperthyroidism (dated by TCRdb to about 2018). Instrument on record: Illumina HiSeq 2000. For repertoire sequencing, TCR beta CDR3 regions were amplified from RNA transcripts. The first round was an RT-PCR using HTBI primers with the Qiagen OneStep RT-PCR kit, and this first round was followed by a second-round multiplex PCR, then size selection and purification. The public reads were run again by TCRdb, first through fastp at Q25 and then through MiXCR, and only productive beta chains were kept. Rows matching on CDR3 protein sequence are summarized as one entry with the most common DNA and genes. In all, the sample holds around 520,000 distinct CDR3 sequences, and approximately 37% of those were seen once. Clones ranked in the top ten supply around 4% of the sample. The specimen sequenced was peripheral blood or thyroid tissue (not recorded which). These receptor sequences come from an adult man with Graves' hyperthyroidism.

This chain uses TRBV20-1 with TRBJ2-3; D remains ambiguous. The CDR3 sequence is 12 residues long. Germline assignment: CDR1 DFQATT and CDR2 SNEGSKA (reference sequence). Trimming stripped 6 bases from V and 8 bases from J, with 15 bases between. The CDR3 spells CSARKLGATQYF. In DNA, the CDR3 is TGCAGTGCACGGAAGTTAGGCGCTACGCAGTATTTT.

This clonotype came up many times. The chain recombines TRBV12-3 or TRBV12-4 with TRBJ1-4, with TRBD1 matching over 8 bases. The CDR3 has 14 amino acids. Trimming cost V 4 bases and J 8 bases; bases outside gene matches: 6. The CDR3 bases are TGTGCCAGCAGTTCCGGGACAGGAGGGGAAAAACTGTTTTTT. Translation gives CASSSGTGGEKLFF.

This clonotype was detected many times. This chain connects TRBV10-2 to TRBJ1-1; no reliable D call. The CDR3 spans 14 residues. CDR1 is WSHSY, CDR2 SAAADI, per germline. V was pared by 7 bases and J by 0 bases, with 12 bases between. CDR3 sequence reads: CASTAGILNTEAFF. The CDR3 DNA follows: TGCGCCAGCACCGCGGGCATCCTGAACACTGAAGCTTTCTTT.

In its sample, this clonotype was seen a few times. The J gene is TRBJ1-6, the V gene TRBV9, with D hard to call. V was clipped by 0 bases and J by 6 bases, with 7 bases between them. CDR1 and CDR2 (germline): SGDLS, YYNGEE. The CDR3 has 14 amino acids. CDR3: CASSVAWSNSPLHF. For the CDR3, the DNA is TGTGCCAGCAGCGTAGCGTGGTCTAATTCACCCCTCCACTTT.

This clonotype was detected many times. The V call is TRBV5-6, the J call TRBJ1-5; no clear D gene. V was clipped by 2 bases and J by 7 bases, with 10 bases between them. The CDR3 length is 13 residues. Germline CDR1 is SGHDT and CDR2 is YYEEEE. CDR3 protein: CASSFVGEQPQHF. The CDR3 DNA reads TGTGCCAGCAGCTTCGTCGGGGAGCAGCCCCAGCATTTT. The entire variable domain, with the rest obtained from reference TRBV5-6 and TRBJ1-5, is as follows: DAGVTQSPTHLIKTRGQQVTLRCSPKSGHDTVSWYQQALGQGPQFIFQYYEEEERQRGNFPDRFSGHQFPNYSSELNVNALLLGDSALYLCASSFVGEQPQHFGDGTRLSIL.

The chain joins TRBV10-3 to TRBJ2-5, with TRBD1 matching 11 bases. The CDR3 covers 14 residues. CDR1 is ENHRY and CDR2 is SYGVKD in the germline V gene. J gave up 4 bases and V 10 bases, and 8 bases lay outside the gene matches. This CDR3 reads CAKRGTGGRETQYF. In DNA, the CDR3 is TGTGCCAAACGCGGGACAGGGGGGCGAGAGACCCAGTACTTC.

The chain has TRBV29-1 and TRBJ1-4, with TRBD1 identical over 7 bases. CDR1 is SQVTM and CDR2 is ANQGSEA in the germline V gene. The CDR3 covers 10 residues. Losses at the gene ends were 4 bases for V and 13 bases for J; bases not matched to a gene: 3. The CDR3 sequence: CSVATGVLFF. In DNA, the CDR3 is TGCAGCGTTGCCACAGGGGTACTGTTTTTT.

J is TRBJ1-2 and V is TRBV29-1, with D possibly TRBD1 on 5 matching bases. The V gene's germline CDR1 is SQVTM and CDR2 ANQGSEA. V lost 6 bases to trimming and J lost 3 bases, with 14 bases between them. This CDR3 comprises 13 residues. CDR3 nucleotide sequence: TGCAGCGTGGTCAGGGTTAAGGACTATGGCTACACCTTC. Translating gives CSVVRVKDYGYTF.

This clonotype showed up many times. The rearrangement joins TRBV19 to TRBJ1-1; unclear D gene. The CDR3 length is 13 residues. V dropped 4 bases and J dropped 8 bases, with 14 bases sitting between them. The germline V gene encodes CDR1 LNHDA and CDR2 SQIVND (reference sequence). The CDR3 sequence is CASSTAGPREAFF. In nucleotides, the CDR3 is TGTGCCAGTAGTACGGCAGGTCCTAGAGAAGCTTTCTTT.

As to this clonotype: The junction departs from germline at one end; a sequencing error may be responsible. The genes are TRBV7-2 and TRBJ2-7; 8 nucleotides match TRBD1. The germline gives CDR1 SGHTA, CDR2 FQGNSA. The CDR3 is made up of 17 amino acids. The CDR3 protein is CASREGVDRGPTYEQYF. CDR3 sequence (DNA): TGCGCCAGCAGGGAAGGGGTAGACAGGGGCCCCACCTACGAGCAGTACTTC. Based on the CDR3 plus reference TRBV7-2 and TRBJ2-7, the full variable domain is GAGVSQSPSNKVTEKGKDVELRCDPISGHTALYWYRQSLGQGLEFLIYFQGNSAPDKSGLPSDRFSAERTGGSVSTLTIQRTQQEDSAVYLCASREGVDRGPTYEQYFGPGTRLTVT.

This chain connects TRBV12-3 or TRBV12-4 to TRBJ2-3, with unresolved D. This CDR3 spans 12 amino acids. Between the trimmed V and J ends, which lost 3 bases and 6 bases, there was a span of 7 bases. CDR3 sequence: CASSFGRDTQYF. Here the CDR3 DNA reads TGTGCCAGCAGTTTTGGTCGCGATACGCAGTATTTT.

V and J are TRBV7-2 and TRBJ1-5, with unresolved D. The CDR3 consists of 13 residues. The germline V gene has CDR1 SGHTA and CDR2 FQGNSA. V lost 2 bases, J lost 5 bases, and 7 bases lay in between. The CDR3 sequence: CASSLYKYQPQHF. In DNA, the CDR3 is TGTGCCAGCAGCTTATACAAATATCAGCCCCAGCATTTT.

J is TRBJ1-2 and V is TRBV20-1; unclear D gene. This CDR3 region has 11 residues. In germline, CDR1 is DFQATT, CDR2 SNEGSKA (reference sequence). Between the trimmed V and J ends, which lost 7 bases and 0 bases, there was a span of 6 bases. The CDR3 is CSVATNYGYTF. In DNA, the CDR3 is TGCAGTGTTGCAACTAACTATGGCTACACCTTC.

CDR3 residues: CASSQEDRGLGGETQYF. The CDR3, as DNA: TGTGCCAGCAGCCAAGAGGACAGGGGGCTAGGCGGGGAGACCCAGTACTTC. V is TRBV7-9 and J is TRBJ2-5; 11 bases map to TRBD1. Germline lookup yields CDR1 SEHNR and CDR2 FQNEAQ (reference sequence). The CDR3 is 17 residues long. After removal of 5 bases from V and 5 bases from J, the junction contained 13 bases not matched to a gene.

This sequence joins TRBV12-3 or TRBV12-4 and TRBJ2-7, with TRBD1 matching 9 bases. J gave up 0 bases and V 6 bases, and 15 bases lay outside the gene matches. This CDR3 comprises 18 residues. CDR3: CASRTGGSGTDLSYEQYF. As DNA, the CDR3 is TGTGCCAGCAGGACAGGGGGTTCCGGGACAGACCTCTCCTACGAGCAGTACTTC.

This chain connects TRBV7-4 to TRBJ1-2; a weak D match, TRBD1 (6 bases). The ends were cut back, 5 bases at V and 10 bases at J, with 11 bases in the middle. CDR1 is SGHVT and CDR2 is SQSDAQ in the germline V gene. This CDR3 region has 11 residues. The CDR3 loop reads CASSTGNTYTF. CDR3 sequence (DNA): TGTGCCAGCAGCACAGGGAATACCTACACCTTC.

This clonotype was detected ten times or more. The CDR3 DNA reads TGTGCCATCAGTGAGTCGGGTGGGCACTACGGCGAAAAACTGTTTTTT. Its protein is CAISESGGHYGEKLFF. This rearrangement joins TRBV10-3 to TRBJ1-4; D gene unclear. Germline V gives CDR1 ENHRY, CDR2 SYGVKD. This CDR3 has 16 residues. V was clipped by 0 bases and J by 8 bases, with 16 bases between them.

The chain is built from TRBV24-1 and TRBJ2-5; perhaps D is TRBD1 or TRBD2 (7 bases each). CDR1 KGHDR and CDR2 SFDVKD come from the germline V gene. Trimming pared 3 bases from V and 5 bases from J, leaving 15 bases between. The CDR3 sequence is 15 residues long. The CDR3 loop is CATSDPTGEGETQYF. DNA of the CDR3: TGTGCCACCAGTGATCCTACAGGGGAGGGGGAGACCCAGTACTTC.

This clonotype was observed many times. The chain carries TRBV10-3 and TRBJ1-2, with D unresolved. Trimming took 3 bases from V and 8 from J, leaving 7 bases between them. CDR3 length: 11 amino acids. From germline, CDR1 is ENHRY and CDR2 SYGVKD. CDR3 in amino acids: CAISETEGYTF. CDR3 sequence (DNA): TGTGCCATCAGTGAAACTGAAGGCTACACCTTC.

There are many counts of this clonotype. The rearrangement uses TRBV6-5 and TRBJ1-1; D call uncertain. The CDR3 sequence is 13 residues long. The germline V gene has CDR1 MNHEY and CDR2 SVGAGI. V was clipped by 6 bases and J by 2 bases, with 10 bases between them. DNA for the CDR3: TGTGCCAGCAGCTGGGAAGTAAACACTGAAGCTTTCTTT. It yields the protein CASSWEVNTEAFF.

This clonotype was detected ten times or more. The chain recombines TRBV5-6 with TRBJ2-5; possible D gene TRBD1, 6 bases. This CDR3 spans 15 amino acids. V lost 3 bases to trimming and J lost 3 bases, with 15 bases between them. Per germline, CDR1 SGHDT and CDR2 YYEEEE. The DNA of the CDR3 is TGTGCCAGCAGCTCCATTTTAGCAGGGGAAGAGACCCAGTACTTC. Protein sequence: CASSSILAGEETQYF. Looking up the rest from reference TRBV5-6 and TRBJ2-5 gives the full variable domain: DAGVTQSPTHLIKTRGQQVTLRCSPKSGHDTVSWYQQALGQGPQFIFQYYEEEERQRGNFPDRFSGHQFPNYSSELNVNALLLGDSALYLCASSSILAGEETQYFGPGTRLLVL.

Notes on this clonotype: A read error may be the cause here, since a much bigger clone is one base away. V usage is TRBV19 and J usage is TRBJ2-5, with TRBD1 identical over 7 bases. Germline CDR1 reads LNHDA; CDR2 reads SQIVND (reference sequence). This CDR3 has 16 amino acids. This CDR3 reads CASSISPTGPQETHYF. The DNA of the CDR3 is TGTGCCAGTAGTATATCCCCGACAGGGCCCCAAGAGACCCACTACTTC.

The chain combines TRBV7-3 with TRBJ2-7; 11 bases are shared with TRBD1. The CDR3 contains 15 residues. Losses at the gene ends were 5 bases for V and 7 bases for J; bases not matched to a gene: 10. Germline V lookup: CDR1 SGHTA, CDR2 FQGTGA. CDR3 nucleotides: TGTGCCAGCAGCCCTCCGGGACAGGGGGGCAATGAGCAGTACTTC. This gives the protein CASSPPGQGGNEQYF.

This clonotype was seen ten or more times. The chain is built from TRBV7-6 and TRBJ1-1; D gene ambiguous. The V gene lost 5 bases and the J gene lost 1 base, with 14 bases spanning the gap. This CDR3 has 15 amino acids. Germline V gene data show CDR1 as SGHVS and CDR2 as FNYEAQ. CDR3 DNA: TGTGCCAGCAGCCCCCTCGATAGTAGGAACACTGAAGCTTTCTTT. Translated: CASSPLDSRNTEAFF.

V and J are TRBV20-1 and TRBJ1-6; 8 bases match TRBD1. CDR1 is DFQATT and CDR2 is SNEGSKA in the germline V gene (reference sequence). Unmatched junction bases numbered 6, after V lost 6 bases and J lost 8 bases. The CDR3 consists of 13 residues. CDR3 in DNA: TGCAGTGCCACCGACAGGGGCCATTCACCCCTCCACTTT. Translation: CSATDRGHSPLHF.